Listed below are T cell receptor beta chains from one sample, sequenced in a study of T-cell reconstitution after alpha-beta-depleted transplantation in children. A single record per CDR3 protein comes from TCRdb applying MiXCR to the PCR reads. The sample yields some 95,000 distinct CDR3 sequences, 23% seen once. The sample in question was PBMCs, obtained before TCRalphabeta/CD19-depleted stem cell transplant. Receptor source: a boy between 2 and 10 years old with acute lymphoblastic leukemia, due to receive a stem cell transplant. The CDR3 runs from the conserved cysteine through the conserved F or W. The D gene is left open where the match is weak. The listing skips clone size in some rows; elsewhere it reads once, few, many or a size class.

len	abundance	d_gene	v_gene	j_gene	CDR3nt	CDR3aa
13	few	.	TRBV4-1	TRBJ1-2	TGCGCCAGCAGCCAAGATCGGGGAACTGGCTACACCTTC	CASSQDRGTGYTF
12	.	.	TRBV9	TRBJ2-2	TGTGCCAGCAGCATTTACACCGGGGAGCTGTTTTTT	CASSIYTGELFF
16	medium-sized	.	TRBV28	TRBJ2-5	TGTGCCAGCACTCTGGATGGGCGGAGGGAGGTAGAGACCCAGTACTTC	CASTLDGRREVETQYF
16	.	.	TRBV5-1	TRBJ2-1	TGCGCCAGCAGCTTAACGGGGGACATAACCTACAATGAGCAGTTCTTC	CASSLTGDITYNEQFF
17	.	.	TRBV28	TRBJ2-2	TGTGCCAGCAGTTTGGGGCACAGCGGAGGGCCGACCGGGGAGCTGTTTTTT	CASSLGHSGGPTGELFF
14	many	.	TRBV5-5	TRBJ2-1	TGTGCCAGCAGCTTGGTCGGGATTAACAATGAGCAGTTCTTC	CASSLVGINNEQFF
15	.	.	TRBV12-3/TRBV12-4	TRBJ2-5	TGTGCCAGCAGTTTAGGGTTAAGCTGGTTGGAGACCCAGTACTTC	CASSLGLSWLETQYF
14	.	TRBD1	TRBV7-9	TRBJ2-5	TGTGCCAGCAGCTCGCCGGGACAGCAAGAGACCCAGTACTTC	CASSSPGQQETQYF
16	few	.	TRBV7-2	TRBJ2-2	TGTGCCAGCAGCTTAGAAGAGCTCCCGAACACCGGGGAGCTGTTTTTT	CASSLEELPNTGELFF
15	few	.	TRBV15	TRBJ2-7	TGTGCCACCAGCAGCCGCCCAGGGGGGCCCTACGAGCAGTACTTC	CATSSRPGGPYEQYF
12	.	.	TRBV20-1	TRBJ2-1	TGCAGTGCTAGAGATGTTGAGATTGGGCAGTTCTTC	CSARDVEIGQFF
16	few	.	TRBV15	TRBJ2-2	TGTGCCACCAGCAGTCGATCGGGACATCCGACCGGGGAGCTGTTTTTT	CATSSRSGHPTGELFF
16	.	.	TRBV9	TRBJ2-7	TGTGCCAGCAGCGCAAGGAGCGGAGGCCCCTCGGACGAGCAGTACTTC	CASSARSGGPSDEQYF
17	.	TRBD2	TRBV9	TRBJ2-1	TGTGCCAGCAGCCCCGGACTAGCGGGAGGGTACTACAATGAGCAGTTCTTC	CASSPGLAGGYYNEQFF
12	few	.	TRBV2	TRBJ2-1	TGTGCCAGCAGGGACATAGGGGCCGAGCAGTTCTTC	CASRDIGAEQFF
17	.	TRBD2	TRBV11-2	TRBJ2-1	TGTGCCAGCAGCCCTGTTTTGGCGGGAGGGCTAGGCAATGAGCAGTTCTTC	CASSPVLAGGLGNEQFF
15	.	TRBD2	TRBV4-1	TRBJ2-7	TGCGCCAGCAGCCCTAGGGAGGGACGTGCCTACGAGCAGTACTTC	CASSPREGRAYEQYF